This TCR beta chain was captured in a study of Ad26.COV2.S vaccination and SARS-CoV-2 variants. Study details: Ad26.COV2.S shots went into the muscle once or twice, 56 days apart.

CDR1 is ENHRY, CDR2 SYGVKD, per germline. The CDR3 length is 16 residues. V dropped 4 bases and J dropped 3; count of bases not matched to a gene: 7. Libraries were prepared by immunoSEQ multiplex PCR; TCRdb keeps only in-frame clonotypes and omits some of them. The sample records 350,000 to 500,000 clones, roughly 89% being singletons. The study's findings and limits: Post-vaccination spike-specific CD8+ and CD4+ T cell responses reportedly had substantial breadth.

Treatment indicated: 15 to 20 received Ad26.COV2.S at low or high dose, single or two shots; five or six received placebo; per-sample allocation not given. The samples date from day 63 after the first vaccine or placebo injection. Notes on this clone: Antigen unknown.

Here the sequenced sample was peripheral blood, taken in a trial of Ad26.COV2.S vaccine versus placebo. The rearrangement joins TRBV10-3 to TRBJ2-3, with 10 bases aligning to TRBD2. The sequence came from a person aged 18-65 years who received the Ad26.COV2.S COVID-19 vaccine or a placebo. CDR3 sequence reads: CAISGQLAGYTDTQYF. The CDR3 bases are TGTGCCATCAGTGGACAACTAGCGGGATATACAGATACGCAGTATTTT.